The text below deals with one TCR beta chain. The antigen remains undetermined. This sample is drawn from a study of cytomegalovirus exposure and HLA in healthy donors. Notes on the study in general: Previous analysis showed most TCR beta V segments were productive about 90% or about 30% of the time. The presence/absence work took it that sequencing depth was about the same across donors.

Donors showed nominal health when sampled, although they likely had unrecorded immune exposures. Germline CDR1 SGDLS, CDR2 YYNGEE. V was pared by 0 bases and J by 0 bases, with 12 bases between. There are 17 residues in the CDR3. Amplification used 60 Vbeta primers and 13 Jbeta primers. Clones were read by immunoSEQ multiplex PCR, and TCRdb kept only the in-frame ones, dropping some. The sample contains roughly 100,000 clones, approximately 69% of which appear only once. Sequenced input: PBMCs. The origin of this receptor is a woman between 50 and 59 years old in good health and CMV-seropositive. The V and J genes are TRBV9 and TRBJ2-2; D uncertain. CDR3 coding DNA: TGTGCCAGCAGCGTAGTAGGCGGAAACGCGAACACCGGGGAGCTGTTTTTT. Protein sequence: CASSVVGGNANTGELFF.